What follows describes a single TCR beta chain. The target antigen is unknown. An end of the junction differs from the germline gene, which may be a read error. The CDR3 extends over 15 amino acids. The germline CDR1 and CDR2 sequences are SSHAT and FNYEAQ (reference sequence). cDNA reverse transcribed from extracted RNA served as the sequencing template. Here immunoSEQ multiplex PCR was the method, and the copy in TCRdb shows in-frame clones only, minus some. The sample includes over 150,000 clones, approximately 57% of them seen just once. This record comes from a study of CD8+ T cells in alopecia areata. In the study overall: At a dose of 5 to 10 mg twice daily, oral tofacitinib was given to treated patients.

Treatment reported: oral pan-JAK inhibitor, 5-10 mg twice daily. General study results and limits: Sequence data from scalp samples additionally include resident alphabeta T cells of normal skin. A great number of expanded lesional clones endured in scalp and blood during tofacitinib.

The J gene is TRBJ2-5, the V gene TRBV7-7, with D perhaps matching TRBD1 (5 bases). This sequence originates from a human donor with alopecia areata. The sample consisted of CD4+ T cells sorted from blood, taken at week 24, from a patient treated with tofacitinib. The CDR3 DNA is TGTGCTAGCAGCTTAGGGGCAGGGCCTCAAGAGACCCAGTACTTC. It encodes CASSLGAGPQETQYF.